A selection of T cell receptor beta chains follows, all from one sample in a study of blood T cell repertoires in COVID-19. Assay: immunoSEQ multiplex PCR; the TCRdb copy retains only in-frame clones and omits some. Of 19,000 or so clones listed, over 65% are singletons. Sequenced material: peripheral blood. The source is a human donor in a cohort sampled during active COVID-19. Each CDR3 is given with its conserved first and last residue. A D gene is named only where the DNA matches it firmly. Size tells how often a clone was seen (once, few, many) or the class of an expanded clone, and some rows leave it out.

CASSVGQGGNQPQHF	TGTGCCAGCAGTGTAGGACAGGGTGGAAATCAGCCCCAGCATTTT	.	TRBD1	TRBV2	TRBJ1-5
CAISDGLGGNEQFF	TGTGCCATCAGTGATGGACTAGGAGGGAATGAGCAGTTCTTC	.	TRBD2	TRBV10-3	TRBJ2-1
CASSHRDSYEQYF	TGTGCCAGCAGCCACCGGGACAGCTACGAGCAGTACTTC	once	TRBD1	TRBV11-1	TRBJ2-7
CSVEDQGGAFDEQFF	TGCAGCGTTGAAGATCAAGGGGGCGCTTTCGATGAGCAGTTCTTC	once	TRBD1	TRBV29-1	TRBJ2-1
CASSSRTTVNTEAFF	TGTGCCAGCAGCTCCCGGACGACAGTAAACACTGAAGCTTTCTTT	.	.	TRBV5-6	TRBJ1-1
CASSLQGNDEAFF	TGTGCCAGCTCACTTCAGGGGAACGATGAAGCTTTCTTT	few	.	TRBV18	TRBJ1-1
CASSGGSPSNEQFF	TGTGCCAGCAGTGGAGGGAGCCCCAGCAATGAGCAGTTCTTC	.	.	TRBV25-1	TRBJ2-1
CASSPSAVEGYNEQFF	TGTGCCAGCAGCCCCTCTGCCGTAGAGGGCTACAATGAGCAGTTCTTC	medium-sized	.	TRBV11-3	TRBJ2-1
CASSPTQGRSEKLFF	TGTGCCAGCAGTCCTACACAGGGGCGCAGTGAAAAACTGTTTTTT	.	TRBD1	TRBV25-1	TRBJ1-4
CASSDSGSTDTQYF	TGTGCCAGCAGTGACAGCGGGAGCACAGATACGCAGTATTTT	medium-sized	.	TRBV6-4	TRBJ2-3
CASKRGRELFF	TGTGCCAGCAAACGGGGGAGGGAGCTGTTTTTT	.	.	TRBV6-5	TRBJ2-2
CASTAADRGRETQYF	TGTGCCAGCACTGCTGCGGACAGGGGGCGGGAGACCCAGTACTTC	.	TRBD1	TRBV27	TRBJ2-5
CASSQAGTDTQYF	TGTGCCAGCAGCCAAGCGGGCACAGATACGCAGTATTTT	.	.	TRBV3-1/TRBV3-2	TRBJ2-3
CASSIVRVGQPQHF	TGTGCCAGTAGTATTGTCCGGGTTGGGCAGCCCCAGCATTTT	.	.	TRBV19	TRBJ1-5
CASSFRQYTMNTEAFF	TGTGCCAGCAGTTTCAGACAGTATACTATGAACACTGAAGCTTTCTTT	once	.	TRBV28	TRBJ1-1
CARSLEGIQGSGNTIYF	TGTGCCAGAAGCTTGGAGGGGATACAGGGATCTGGAAACACCATATATTTT	.	.	TRBV5-3	TRBJ1-3
CASSEILAGSNEQFF	TGTGCCAGCAGTGAAATACTAGCGGGATCCAATGAGCAGTTCTTC	.	TRBD2	TRBV6-4	TRBJ2-1
CSASGEGEQFF	TGCAGTGCTTCGGGAGAGGGTGAGCAGTTCTTC	.	.	TRBV20-1	TRBJ2-1
CASSANRGDGYTF	TGTGCCAGCAGTGCCAACCGGGGAGACGGCTACACCTTC	.	.	TRBV2	TRBJ1-2
CATSKPLGTETQYF	TGTGCCACCAGCAAACCTCTAGGTACGGAGACCCAGTACTTC	.	.	TRBV15	TRBJ2-5
CASSPYDRAREKLFF	TGTGCCAGCAGCCCCTATGACAGGGCACGCGAAAAACTGTTTTTT	.	TRBD1	TRBV9	TRBJ1-4
CASTSPSEQYF	TGTGCCAGCACCTCCCCCAGCGAGCAGTACTTC	few	.	TRBV25-1	TRBJ2-7
CASSQRGRRETQYF	TGTGCCAGCAGCCAGCGCGGGAGGCGAGAGACCCAGTACTTC	.	TRBD2	TRBV3-1/TRBV3-2	TRBJ2-5
CASSPGLAETLLGETQYF	TGTGCCAGCAGCCCAGGACTAGCGGAGACGTTACTAGGAGAGACCCAGTACTTC	.	TRBD2	TRBV7-9	TRBJ2-5
CASSLWLLAGGPGELFF	TGTGCCAGCAGTTTATGGCTTCTAGCGGGAGGGCCCGGGGAGCTGTTTTTT	once	TRBD2	TRBV28	TRBJ2-2
CASSSLEMSEQYF	TGTGCCAGCAGTTCCCTAGAAATGTCAGAGCAGTACTTC	.	.	TRBV6-2/TRBV6-3	TRBJ2-7
CASSQGDSYNEQFF	TGTGCCAGCAGCCAGGGGGACAGTTACAATGAGCAGTTCTTC	few	TRBD1	TRBV4-2	TRBJ2-1
CAISESGRYGYTF	TGTGCCATCAGTGAGTCGGGGCGGTATGGCTACACCTTC	.	.	TRBV10-3	TRBJ1-2
CASSFVGQGKPQHF	TGTGCCAGCAGCTTTGTGGGACAGGGTAAGCCCCAGCATTTT	.	TRBD1	TRBV7-2	TRBJ1-5
CASSMVPGQGYPGRFF	TGTGCCAGTAGTATGGTGCCGGGACAGGGGTACCCCGGTCGGTTTTTT	.	TRBD1	TRBV19	TRBJ1-4
CASSRRDKYYEQYF	TGTGCCAGCAGTCGTCGGGACAAATACTACGAGCAGTACTTC	once	.	TRBV7-2	TRBJ2-7
CASSTYGQGADTQYF	TGTGCCAGCAGTACCTACGGGCAGGGGGCAGATACGCAGTATTTT	.	TRBD1	TRBV6-5	TRBJ2-3
CATSDRSGTPYNEQFF	TGTGCCACCAGTGATCGTAGCGGAACCCCGTACAATGAGCAGTTCTTC	.	.	TRBV24-1	TRBJ2-1
CASSFSGETQYF	TGTGCCAGCAGTTTCTCCGGGGAGACCCAGTACTTC	few	.	TRBV12-3/TRBV12-4	TRBJ2-5
CASSEALRGKRHQPQHF	TGTGCCAGCAGTGAAGCGCTTAGAGGGAAACGCCATCAGCCCCAGCATTTT	.	.	TRBV6-1	TRBJ1-5
CASSEVEASGYNEQFF	TGTGCCAGCAGTGAAGTAGAAGCTAGCGGCTACAATGAGCAGTTCTTC	.	TRBD2	TRBV6-1	TRBJ2-1
CASNRRGRGTDTQYF	TGTGCCAGCAATAGGCGGGGGAGGGGCACAGATACGCAGTATTTT	.	TRBD2	TRBV28	TRBJ2-3
CAWAQGTGGYQPQHF	TGTGCCTGGGCCCAAGGGACAGGGGGATATCAGCCCCAGCATTTT	few	TRBD1	TRBV30	TRBJ1-5
CASSLALNTEAFF	TGCGCCAGCAGCTTGGCCTTAAACACTGAAGCTTTCTTT	.	.	TRBV5-1	TRBJ1-1
CASSPSGGRGNEQFF	TGTGCCAGCAGCCCATCGGGCGGGAGGGGCAATGAGCAGTTCTTC	.	TRBD2	TRBV5-6	TRBJ2-1
CASSSASGDRGAWAQYF	TGTGCCAGCAGCTCAGCTAGCGGGGACAGGGGGGCGTGGGCCCAGTACTTC	.	TRBD1	TRBV7-9	TRBJ2-5
CASSQVPADSYNEQFF	TGTGCCAGCAGCCAAGTCCCGGCGGACTCCTACAATGAGCAGTTCTTC	.	.	TRBV3-1/TRBV3-2	TRBJ2-1
CASSFENEQYF	TGTGCCAGCAGCTTCGAGAACGAGCAGTACTTC	.	.	TRBV5-6	TRBJ2-7
CASSPPGLDYNEQFF	TGTGCCAGCAGCCCTCCGGGACTAGACTACAATGAGCAGTTCTTC	.	TRBD2	TRBV4-2	TRBJ2-1
CASSNQGTGELFF	TGTGCCAGCAGTAATCAGGGGACCGGGGAGCTGTTTTTT	.	.	TRBV25-1	TRBJ2-2
CASSLAGGSEQFF	TGTGCCAGCAGTCTAGCGGGAGGGAGTGAGCAGTTCTTC	.	TRBD2	TRBV12-3/TRBV12-4	TRBJ2-1
CASSMTSSSNEQFF	TGTGCCAGTAGTATGACTAGTTCCTCCAATGAGCAGTTCTTC	few	.	TRBV19	TRBJ2-1
CASSLQGGTEAFF	TGTGCCAGCAGTCTTCAGGGTGGAACTGAAGCTTTCTTT	.	.	TRBV2	TRBJ1-1
CASSHSGSYNEQFF	TGTGCCAGCAGCCATAGCGGCTCCTACAATGAGCAGTTCTTC	.	.	TRBV3-1/TRBV3-2	TRBJ2-1
CASKGGHSSTNTQYF	TGTGCCAGTAAGGGGGGGCACTCTTCGACAAATACGCAGTATTTT	.	.	TRBV19	TRBJ2-3
CASSSSDEQYF	TGTGCCAGCAGCTCTTCGGACGAGCAGTACTTC	.	.	TRBV5-4	TRBJ2-7
CASSVTPGQGSLEAFF	TGTGCCAGCAGCGTAACCCCGGGACAGGGGAGCCTTGAAGCTTTCTTT	.	TRBD1	TRBV9	TRBJ1-1
CASSLSSGRANNEQFF	TGCGCCAGCAGCCTATCGAGCGGGAGGGCCAACAATGAGCAGTTCTTC	.	TRBD2	TRBV4-3	TRBJ2-1
CASGIAQRFTDTQYF	TGTGCTAGTGGTATCGCACAACGCTTCACAGATACGCAGTATTTT	.	.	TRBV12-5	TRBJ2-3
CASIGTRYEQYF	TGTGCCAGCATTGGGACTAGATACGAGCAGTACTTC	.	TRBD2	TRBV6-5	TRBJ2-7
CASSESTGGATDTQYF	TGTGCCAGTAGTGAATCAACAGGGGGCGCAACAGATACGCAGTATTTT	.	TRBD1	TRBV19	TRBJ2-3
CASSLRQENTIYF	TGTGCCAGCAGCCTCAGACAGGAAAACACCATATATTTT	.	.	TRBV7-9	TRBJ1-3
CASSAENRGRGEKLFF	TGCGCCAGCAGCGCCGAAAACAGGGGGCGAGGTGAAAAACTGTTTTTT	.	TRBD1	TRBV5-1	TRBJ1-4
CASSESVAAGYNEQFF	TGCGCCAGCAGTGAGTCTGTAGCGGCGGGCTACAATGAGCAGTTCTTC	.	.	TRBV10-2	TRBJ2-1